This TCR beta chain was retrieved from a study of response to subunit inactivated influenza vaccine. Study findings and constraints: Only a handful of new T cells, the authors suggested, are recruited with each seasonal influenza vaccination.

In TCRdb, the RT-PCR reads were re-called with MiXCR into one record per CDR3 protein. The table lists 400,000 to 650,000 distinct CDR3 sequences, 6.5% to 8% of them singletons. Trimming took 0 bases from V and 4 from J; bases not matched to a gene: 7. The V gene's germline CDR1 is LGHNA and CDR2 YNFKEQ. This CDR3 has 17 residues. Ten or more counts support this clonotype. The antigen remains unidentified. Sequenced here: PBMCs from blood, sampled about 23 months after vaccination. The source of this sequence is a man aged 45 to 75 who received an inactivated influenza vaccine. The chain combines TRBV4-2 with TRBJ2-3; the match to TRBD2 covers 10 bases. The CDR3: CASSQELAGDSPDTQYF. The CDR3, as DNA: TGTGCCAGCAGCCAAGAGCTAGCGGGAGACAGTCCAGATACGCAGTATTTT.